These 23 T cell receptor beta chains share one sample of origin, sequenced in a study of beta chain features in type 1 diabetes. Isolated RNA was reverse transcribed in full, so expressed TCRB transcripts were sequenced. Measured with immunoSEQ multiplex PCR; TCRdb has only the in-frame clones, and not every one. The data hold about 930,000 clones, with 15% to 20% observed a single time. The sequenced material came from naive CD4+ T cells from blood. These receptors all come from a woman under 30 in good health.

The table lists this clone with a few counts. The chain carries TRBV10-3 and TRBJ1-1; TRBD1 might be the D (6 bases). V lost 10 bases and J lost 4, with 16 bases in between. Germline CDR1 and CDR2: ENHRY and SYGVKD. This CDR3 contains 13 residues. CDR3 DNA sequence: TGTGCCACCCAAGACAGGCGGAGCACTGAAGCTTTCTTT. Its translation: CATQDRRSTEAFF.

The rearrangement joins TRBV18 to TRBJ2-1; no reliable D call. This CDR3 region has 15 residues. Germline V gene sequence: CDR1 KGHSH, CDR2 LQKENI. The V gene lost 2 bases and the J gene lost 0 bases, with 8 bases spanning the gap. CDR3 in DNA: TGTGCCAGCTCACCAACTGCCCCCTCCTACAATGAGCAGTTCTTC. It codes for CASSPTAPSYNEQFF.

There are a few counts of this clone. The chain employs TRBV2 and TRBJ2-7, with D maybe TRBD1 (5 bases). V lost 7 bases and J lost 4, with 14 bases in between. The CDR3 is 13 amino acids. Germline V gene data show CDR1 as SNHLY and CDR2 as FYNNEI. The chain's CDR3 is CASTPQVQYEQYF. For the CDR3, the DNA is TGTGCCAGCACTCCACAGGTCCAGTACGAGCAGTACTTC.

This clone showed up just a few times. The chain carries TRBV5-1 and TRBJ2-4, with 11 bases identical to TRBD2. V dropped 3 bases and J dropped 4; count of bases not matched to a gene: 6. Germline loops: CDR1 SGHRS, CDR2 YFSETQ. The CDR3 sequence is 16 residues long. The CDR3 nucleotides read TGCGCCAGCAGCTCTACTAGCGGGAGCGGGAAAAACATTCAGTACTTC. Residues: CASSSTSGSGKNIQYF.

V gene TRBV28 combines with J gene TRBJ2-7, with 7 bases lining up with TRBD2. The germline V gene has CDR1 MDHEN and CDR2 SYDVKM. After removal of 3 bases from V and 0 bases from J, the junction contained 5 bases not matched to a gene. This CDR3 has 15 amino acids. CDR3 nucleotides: TGTGCCAGCAGTTTTGTGGGGGGGAGCTCCTACGAGCAGTACTTC. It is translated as CASSFVGGSSYEQYF.

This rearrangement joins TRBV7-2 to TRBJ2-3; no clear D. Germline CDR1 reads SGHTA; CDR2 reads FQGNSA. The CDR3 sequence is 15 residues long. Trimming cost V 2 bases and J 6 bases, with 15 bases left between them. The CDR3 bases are TGTGCCAGCAGCTTATCTGGGGTCATTTGGGATACGCAGTATTTT. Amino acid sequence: CASSLSGVIWDTQYF. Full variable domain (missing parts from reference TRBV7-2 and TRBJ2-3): GAGVSQSPSNKVTEKGKDVELRCDPISGHTALYWYRQSLGQGLEFLIYFQGNSAPDKSGLPSDRFSAERTGGSVSTLTIQRTQQEDSAVYLCASSLSGVIWDTQYFGPGTRLTVL.

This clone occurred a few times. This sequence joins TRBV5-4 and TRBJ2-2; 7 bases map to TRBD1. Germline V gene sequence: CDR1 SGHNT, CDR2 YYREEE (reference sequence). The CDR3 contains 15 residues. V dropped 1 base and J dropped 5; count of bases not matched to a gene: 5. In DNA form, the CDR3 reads TGTGCCAGCAGCTTGAAGGGGGCGCGTACCGGGGAGCTGTTTTTT. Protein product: CASSLKGARTGELFF.

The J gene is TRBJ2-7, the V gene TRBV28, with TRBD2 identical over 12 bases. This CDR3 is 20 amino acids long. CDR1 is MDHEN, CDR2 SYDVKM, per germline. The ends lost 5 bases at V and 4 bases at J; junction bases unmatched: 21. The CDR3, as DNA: TGTGCCAGCAGTCGGGTAGGACTAGCGGGGTCAATATCTTTTGGATACGAGCAGTACTTC. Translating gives CASSRVGLAGSISFGYEQYF.

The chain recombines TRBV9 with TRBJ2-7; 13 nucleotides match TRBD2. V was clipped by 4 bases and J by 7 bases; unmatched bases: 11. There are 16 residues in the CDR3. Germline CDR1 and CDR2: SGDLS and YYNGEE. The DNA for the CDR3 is TGTGCCAGCAGCCGAAACACGGGGACTAGCGGGGATGAGCAGTACTTC. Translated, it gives CASSRNTGTSGDEQYF. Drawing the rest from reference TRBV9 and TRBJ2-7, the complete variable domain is DSGVTQTPKHLITATGQRVTLRCSPRSGDLSVYWYQQSLDQGLQFLIQYYNGEERAKGNILERFSAQQFPDLHSELNLSSLELGDSALYFCASSRNTGTSGDEQYFGPGTRLTVT.

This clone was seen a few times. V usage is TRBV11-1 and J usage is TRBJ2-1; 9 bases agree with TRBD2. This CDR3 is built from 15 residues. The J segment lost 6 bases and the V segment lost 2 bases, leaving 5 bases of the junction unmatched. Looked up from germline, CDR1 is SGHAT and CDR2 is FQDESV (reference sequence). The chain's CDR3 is CASSLRREGRNEQFF. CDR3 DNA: TGTGCCAGCAGCTTAAGGCGGGAGGGCCGCAATGAGCAGTTCTTC. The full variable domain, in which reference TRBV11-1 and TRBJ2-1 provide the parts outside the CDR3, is EAEVAQSPRYKITEKSQAVAFWCDPISGHATLYWYRQILGQGPELLVQFQDESVVDDSQLPKDRFSAERLKGVDSTLKIQPAELGDSAMYLCASSLRREGRNEQFFGPGTRLTVL.

The CDR3 protein is CATSRTGLTYEQYF. The CDR3 DNA is TGTGCCACCAGTAGGACTGGGCTGACCTACGAGCAGTACTTC. V gene TRBV15 combines with J gene TRBJ2-7, with D maybe TRBD2 (5 bases). The V end lost 6 bases, the J end lost 2 bases, and 14 bases lay between the germline ends. Germline V gives CDR1 LNHNV, CDR2 YYDKDF (reference sequence). The CDR3 runs to 14 residues.

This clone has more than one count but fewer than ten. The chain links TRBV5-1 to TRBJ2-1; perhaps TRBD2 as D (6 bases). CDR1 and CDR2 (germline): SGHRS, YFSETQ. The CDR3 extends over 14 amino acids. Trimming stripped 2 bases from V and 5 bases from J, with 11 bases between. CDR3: CASSFPTRDNEQFF. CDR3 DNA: TGCGCCAGCAGCTTCCCGACTAGGGACAATGAGCAGTTCTTC. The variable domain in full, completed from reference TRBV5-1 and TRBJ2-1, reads KAGVTQTPRYLIKTRGQQVTLSCSPISGHRSVSWYQQTPGQGLQFLFEYFSETQRNKGNFPGRFSGRQFSNSRSEMNVSTLELGDSALYLCASSFPTRDNEQFFGPGTRLTVL.

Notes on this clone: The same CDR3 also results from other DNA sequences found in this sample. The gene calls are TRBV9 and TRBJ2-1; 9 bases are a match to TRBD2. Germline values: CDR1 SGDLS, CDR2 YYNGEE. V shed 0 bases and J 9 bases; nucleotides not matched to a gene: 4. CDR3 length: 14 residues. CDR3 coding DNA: TGTGCCAGCAGCGTAGCGGGCGGGAGGGCTGAGCAGTTCTTC. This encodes CASSVAGGRAEQFF.

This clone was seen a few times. The CDR3 here is CASSPTSGRGSYNEQFF. The CDR3 DNA is TGTGCCAGCAGCCCGACTAGCGGGAGGGGCTCCTACAATGAGCAGTTCTTC. V gene TRBV7-2 combines with J gene TRBJ2-1, with 14 positions matching TRBD2. V was clipped by 5 bases and J by 0 bases; unmatched bases: 3. CDR3 length: 17 amino acids. From germline, CDR1 is SGHTA and CDR2 FQGNSA.

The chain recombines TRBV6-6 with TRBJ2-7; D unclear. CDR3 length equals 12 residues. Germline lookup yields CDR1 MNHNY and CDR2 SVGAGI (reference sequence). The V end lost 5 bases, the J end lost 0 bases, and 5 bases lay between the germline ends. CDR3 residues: CASSRNSYEQYF. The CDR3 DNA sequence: TGTGCCAGCAGTAGGAACTCCTACGAGCAGTACTTC.

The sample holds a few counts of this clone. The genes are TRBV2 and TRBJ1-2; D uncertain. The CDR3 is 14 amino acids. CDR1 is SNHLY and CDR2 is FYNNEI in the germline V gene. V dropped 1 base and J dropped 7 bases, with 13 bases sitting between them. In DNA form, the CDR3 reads TGTGCCAGCAGTGAAGGGTTACAGACGATTGGCTACACCTTC. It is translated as CASSEGLQTIGYTF.

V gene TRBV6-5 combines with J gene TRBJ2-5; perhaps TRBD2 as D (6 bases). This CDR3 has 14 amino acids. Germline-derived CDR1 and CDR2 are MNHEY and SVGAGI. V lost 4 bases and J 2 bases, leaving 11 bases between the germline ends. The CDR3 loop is CASSSPGLQETQYF. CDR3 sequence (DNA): TGTGCCAGCAGTTCCCCGGGACTTCAAGAGACCCAGTACTTC.

In nucleotides, the CDR3 is TGCGCCAGCAGAGTCGGAGAGAGATACAATGAGCAGTTCTTC. Amino acid sequence: CASRVGERYNEQFF. The rearrangement joins TRBV5-1 to TRBJ2-1; D is undetermined. The V and J ends lost 5 bases and 4 bases respectively, with 13 bases between them. Germline V gene lookup returns CDR1 SGHRS and CDR2 YFSETQ. The CDR3 covers 14 residues.

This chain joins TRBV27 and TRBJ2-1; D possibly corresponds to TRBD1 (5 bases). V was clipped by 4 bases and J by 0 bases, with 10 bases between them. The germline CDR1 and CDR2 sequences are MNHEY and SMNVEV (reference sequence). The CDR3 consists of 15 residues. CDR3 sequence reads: CASSYRLSSYNEQFF. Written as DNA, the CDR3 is TGTGCCAGCAGTTACAGGCTCAGCTCCTACAATGAGCAGTTCTTC.

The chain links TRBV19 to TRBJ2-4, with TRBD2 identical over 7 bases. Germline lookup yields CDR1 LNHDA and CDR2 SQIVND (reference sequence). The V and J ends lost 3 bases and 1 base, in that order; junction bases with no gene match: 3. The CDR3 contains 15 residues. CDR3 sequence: CASSIGEGAKNIQYF. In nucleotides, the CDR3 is TGTGCCAGTAGTATCGGGGAGGGGGCCAAAAACATTCAGTACTTC.

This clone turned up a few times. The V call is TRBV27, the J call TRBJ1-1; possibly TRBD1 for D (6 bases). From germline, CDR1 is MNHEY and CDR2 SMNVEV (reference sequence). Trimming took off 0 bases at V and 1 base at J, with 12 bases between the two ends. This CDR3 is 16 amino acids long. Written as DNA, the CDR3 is TGTGCCAGCAGTTTATCCCCTCAGGGGAGGAACACTGAAGCTTTCTTT. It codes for CASSLSPQGRNTEAFF.

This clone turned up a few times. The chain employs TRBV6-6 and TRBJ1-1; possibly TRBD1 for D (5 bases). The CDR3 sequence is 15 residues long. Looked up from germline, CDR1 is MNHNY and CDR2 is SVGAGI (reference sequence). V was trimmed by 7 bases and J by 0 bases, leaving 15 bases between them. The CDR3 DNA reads TGTGCCAGCACTCTACAGGCGAGGATGAACACTGAAGCTTTCTTT. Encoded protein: CASTLQARMNTEAFF.

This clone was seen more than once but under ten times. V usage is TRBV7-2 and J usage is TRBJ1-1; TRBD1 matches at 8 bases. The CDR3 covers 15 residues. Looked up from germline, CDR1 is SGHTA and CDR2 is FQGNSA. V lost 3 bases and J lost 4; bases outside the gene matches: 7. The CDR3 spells CASSLWTGPGTEAFF. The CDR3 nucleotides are TGTGCCAGCAGCTTGTGGACAGGGCCTGGCACTGAAGCTTTCTTT.